This T cell receptor beta chain was identified during a study of control samples from healthy donors and cancer patients. The CDR3 runs to 14 residues. V was clipped by 1 base and J by 3 bases, with 10 bases between them. Per the germline V gene, CDR1 is SGHTA and CDR2 is FQGNSA. The method was immunoSEQ multiplex PCR; TCRdb's version includes in-frame clones alone and lacks a portion of them. The sample lists 85,000 to 120,000 clones; under 95% were seen once. The clonotype originates from a woman between 18 and 29 years old in good health. This rearrangement joins TRBV7-2 to TRBJ2-7; no firm D call. The specimen was blood. The CDR3 loop reads CASSLGQTFYEQYF. CDR3 nucleotide sequence: TGTGCCAGCAGCTTAGGGCAAACTTTCTACGAGCAGTACTTC.